A selection of T cell receptor beta chains follows, all from one sample in a study of blood T cell repertoires in COVID-19. Clones were read by immunoSEQ multiplex PCR, and TCRdb kept only the in-frame ones, dropping some. Altogether approximately 300,000 clones are present, 89% being singletons, with the ten largest covering about 6.8%. Sequencing was done on a sample of peripheral blood. These receptors all come from a man between 18 and 35 years old who had recovered from COVID-19. Both conserved end residues are part of each CDR3. The D gene is left open where the match is weak. Size is omitted from some rows. Given values are once, few, many or a class for expanded clones.

CDR3 length	clone size	J gene	D gene	V gene	CDR3 DNA	CDR3 protein
14	.	TRBJ2-7	.	TRBV19	TGTGCCAGTAGTATCGGTGCGTTCTCCTACGAGCAGTACTTC	CASSIGAFSYEQYF
16	.	TRBJ2-3	TRBD1	TRBV5-8	TGTGCCAGCAGCTCCGGGACAGGGGGCGACGTAGATACGCAGTATTTT	CASSSGTGGDVDTQYF
15	.	TRBJ1-1	.	TRBV4-1	TGCGCCAGCAGCCAAGTAGGAGCGCTGAACACTGAAGCTTTCTTT	CASSQVGALNTEAFF
13	.	TRBJ1-1	TRBD1	TRBV11-2	TGTGCCAGCGGCGGGACAGGGAACACTGAAGCTTTCTTT	CASGGTGNTEAFF
18	.	TRBJ2-4	TRBD2	TRBV11-3	TGTGCCAGCAGCTTAGGGACTAGCGGGGGGGGCGCCAAAAACATTCAGTACTTC	CASSLGTSGGGAKNIQYF
15	once	TRBJ1-5	.	TRBV4-3	TGCGCCAGCAGCCAAGATTTATATAGCAATCAGCCCCAGCATTTT	CASSQDLYSNQPQHF
19	.	TRBJ2-3	.	TRBV19	TGTGCCAGTAGCGTCGACCACGGGGGATGGGCCGCAAGCACAGATACGCAGTATTTT	CASSVDHGGWAASTDTQYF
16	.	TRBJ1-3	.	TRBV7-9	TGTGCCAGCAGCATAAGGACAGTTACCTCTGGAAACACCATATATTTT	CASSIRTVTSGNTIYF
14	few	TRBJ1-2	.	TRBV6-5	TGTGCCAGCAGCCCCCGGGACAACAACTATGGCTACACCTTC	CASSPRDNNYGYTF
18	.	TRBJ1-4	.	TRBV7-9	TGTGCCAGCAGCTTAGCGGTGTCGGGAGCCGGGGGTAATGAAAAACTGTTTTTT	CASSLAVSGAGGNEKLFF
14	.	TRBJ1-4	.	TRBV11-2	TGTGCCAGCAGCCGACCGGGGGTTAAAGAAAAACTGTTTTTT	CASSRPGVKEKLFF
15	.	TRBJ1-5	.	TRBV7-9	TGTGCCAGCTCCCCGCGAGGGGGGGAAAATCAGCCCCAGCATTTT	CASSPRGGENQPQHF
16	.	TRBJ2-7	TRBD2	TRBV5-1	TGCGCCAGCAGCCGGGAGCGGAGCGGGAGTGTCTACGAGCAGTACTTC	CASSRERSGSVYEQYF
14	.	TRBJ2-7	TRBD2	TRBV2	TGTGCCAGCAGCGACGGGACTAGCATTTACGAGCAGTACTTC	CASSDGTSIYEQYF
18	.	TRBJ2-5	TRBD2	TRBV7-9	TGTGCCAGCAGCACTGGGACTAGCGGGGGACTTGGATTGGTAACCCAGTACTTC	CASSTGTSGGLGLVTQYF
14	.	TRBJ2-5	.	TRBV5-1	TGCGCCAGCAGCTTGGTGGGGGCTGAGGAGACCCAGTACTTC	CASSLVGAEETQYF
17	.	TRBJ2-7	TRBD2	TRBV27	TGTGCCAGCAGCTTGATAGCGGGGGGGTCCAATGCCTACGAGCAGTACTTC	CASSLIAGGSNAYEQYF
17	.	TRBJ2-1	TRBD2	TRBV7-2	TGTGCCAGCAGCCCCAGGGCGGGACTAGCGACCTACAATGAGCAGTTCTTC	CASSPRAGLATYNEQFF
16	.	TRBJ2-1	TRBD2	TRBV10-3	TGTGCCATCAAGGGTGATTTAGCGGGGCCCTACAATGAGCAGTTCTTC	CAIKGDLAGPYNEQFF
15	once	TRBJ2-2	TRBD1	TRBV11-2	TGTGCCAGCAGCGTTACAGGGGTAAACACCGGGGAGCTGTTTTTT	CASSVTGVNTGELFF
16	.	TRBJ2-1	TRBD1	TRBV9	TGTGCCAGCAGCCCCTGGACAGGGGGCTTATACAATGAGCAGTTCTTC	CASSPWTGGLYNEQFF
17	.	TRBJ1-1	TRBD1	TRBV7-2	TGTGCCAGCAGCTTCCCACGGGACAGGGAACCGAACACTGAAGCTTTCTTT	CASSFPRDREPNTEAFF
15	.	TRBJ1-3	TRBD1	TRBV3-1/TRBV3-2	TGTGCCAGCAGCCAAGGGGACAGCTCTGGAAACACCATATATTTT	CASSQGDSSGNTIYF
12	.	TRBJ1-2	TRBD1	TRBV27	TGTGCCAGCAGTTCAACAGGGGTCGGCTACACCTTC	CASSSTGVGYTF
13	.	TRBJ2-1	.	TRBV5-1	TGCGCCAGCAGCTTTGGCGAGACAGCTGAGCAGTTCTTC	CASSFGETAEQFF
16	.	TRBJ2-7	TRBD1	TRBV4-1	TGCGCCAGCAGCCCACCGACAGGGAAGGGAACCTACGAGCAGTACTTC	CASSPPTGKGTYEQYF
15	once	TRBJ2-1	.	TRBV7-3	TGTGCCAGCAGCTTAGGAGTTATTTCCTACAATGAGCAGTTCTTC	CASSLGVISYNEQFF
15	.	TRBJ1-2	TRBD1	TRBV7-9	TGTGCCAGCAGGTCTGAGGGGACAGGCGCCTATGGCTACACCTTC	CASRSEGTGAYGYTF
15	.	TRBJ1-5	.	TRBV6-5	TGTGCCAGCAGTTACAGGGGGACACCCAATCAGCCCCAGCATTTT	CASSYRGTPNQPQHF
16	.	TRBJ1-3	TRBD1	TRBV5-1	TGCGCCAGCAGCTTGGTTGGGACAGTCTCTGGAAACACCATATATTTT	CASSLVGTVSGNTIYF
19	.	TRBJ2-2	.	TRBV9	TGTGCCAGCAGCGCTCCCGCCCAGAATTCAGGGGCCTGGGGTGGGGAGCTGTTTTTT	CASSAPAQNSGAWGGELFF
15	.	TRBJ2-3	.	TRBV7-2	TGTGCCAGCAGCATATGGGGCTACCTAGCAGATACGCAGTATTTT	CASSIWGYLADTQYF
15	.	TRBJ1-4	.	TRBV25-1	TGTGCCAGCAGTGCCCCCCTTGCAACTAATGAAAAACTGTTTTTT	CASSAPLATNEKLFF
15	.	TRBJ1-4	.	TRBV14	TGTGCCAGCAGCCAAGGACAGGCCAGTAATGAAAAACTGTTTTTT	CASSQGQASNEKLFF
15	.	TRBJ1-4	.	TRBV9	TGTGCCAGCAGCCCCTCGCAGGGTAGCAATGAAAAACTGTTTTTT	CASSPSQGSNEKLFF
13	.	TRBJ1-2	.	TRBV20-1	TGCAGTGCTAGTGGTGGGCGCTACTATGGCTACACCTTC	CSASGGRYYGYTF
14	.	TRBJ2-3	.	TRBV19	TGTGCCAGTAGTACTCAGGGTTACACAGATACGCAGTATTTT	CASSTQGYTDTQYF
15	.	TRBJ2-5	TRBD2	TRBV9	TGTGCCAGCAGCGTAGACGGGACTAGCGACGAGACCCAGTACTTC	CASSVDGTSDETQYF
15	.	TRBJ1-4	TRBD1	TRBV27	TGTGCCAGCAGTCCGAACAGGGGGGTGGGTGAAAAACTGTTTTTT	CASSPNRGVGEKLFF
16	few	TRBJ2-5	TRBD2	TRBV4-3	TGCGCCAGCAGCCAAGAAGCAAGCGGGGGGTCAGAGACCCAGTACTTC	CASSQEASGGSETQYF
16	.	TRBJ2-7	TRBD1	TRBV6-5	TGTGCCAGCAGTTACTCAATACAGGGGGCGGGGTACGAGCAGTACTTC	CASSYSIQGAGYEQYF